The 27 T cell receptor beta chains below come from one sample, sequenced in a study of T cell responses to AZD1222 COVID-19 vaccine. Sequencing used immunoSEQ multiplex PCR; TCRdb keeps in-frame clones, though not all of them. The table includes around 180,000 clones, 80% to 90% detected once. The starting material was peripheral blood, obtained on day 0 of AZD1222 vaccination. All receptors derive from an adult in good health.

The chain is built from TRBV30 and TRBJ2-7, with D tentatively TRBD1 (5 bases). CDR1 and CDR2 (germline): GTSNPN, SVGIG (reference sequence). This CDR3 contains 13 residues. Trimming shortened V by 2 bases and J by 6 bases, and 14 bases separated the two germline ends. The CDR3 loop is CAWSLGDPSEQYF. DNA of the CDR3: TGTGCCTGGAGTCTAGGGGATCCCTCCGAGCAGTACTTC.

V usage is TRBV19 and J usage is TRBJ1-2, with D perhaps matching TRBD1 (6 bases). V dropped 5 bases and J dropped 4 bases, with 11 bases sitting between them. Germline-derived CDR1 and CDR2 are LNHDA and SQIVND (reference sequence). The CDR3 has 13 residues. Written as DNA, the CDR3 is TGTGCCAGTAGTGTACAGGGTAGCTATGGCTACACCTTC. Protein product: CASSVQGSYGYTF. Filled out from reference TRBV19 and TRBJ1-2, the complete variable domain reads DGGITQSPKYLFRKEGQNVTLSCEQNLNHDAMYWYRQDPGQGLRLIYYSQIVNDFQKGDIAEGYSVSREKKESFPLTVTSAQKNPTAFYLCASSVQGSYGYTFGSGTRLTVV.

This clone was seen a few times. The V gene is TRBV5-6, the J gene TRBJ2-5; TRBD2 matches at 10 bases. V dropped 1 base and J dropped 1; count of bases not matched to a gene: 7. Germline V gene lookup returns CDR1 SGHDT and CDR2 YYEEEE. There are 17 residues in the CDR3. The CDR3 protein is CASSLITSGVSQETQYF. Here the CDR3 DNA reads TGTGCCAGCAGCTTGATCACTAGCGGGGTGTCCCAAGAGACCCAGTACTTC. Variable domain in full (rest from reference TRBV5-6 and TRBJ2-5): DAGVTQSPTHLIKTRGQQVTLRCSPKSGHDTVSWYQQALGQGPQFIFQYYEEEERQRGNFPDRFSGHQFPNYSSELNVNALLLGDSALYLCASSLITSGVSQETQYFGPGTRLLVL.

This clone was counted between two and nine times. The chain carries TRBV7-9 and TRBJ2-7, with D tentatively TRBD2 (6 bases). The CDR3 is 15 residues long. V gave up 5 bases and J gave up 4 bases, with 18 bases separating them. Germline values: CDR1 SEHNR, CDR2 FQNEAQ (reference sequence). The DNA for the CDR3 is TGTGCCAGCAGCCGCCCCGGAGGAGGGACGTACGAGCAGTACTTC. Encoded protein: CASSRPGGGTYEQYF.

This chain uses TRBV19 with TRBJ2-7; D tentatively fits TRBD1 or TRBD2 (6 bases each). Trimming took 4 bases from V and 0 from J, leaving 16 bases between them. This CDR3 is built from 16 residues. CDR1 and CDR2 from the germline V gene are LNHDA and SQIVND (reference sequence). CDR3 sequence reads: CASSRSGASYSYEQYF. As DNA, the CDR3 is TGTGCCAGTAGTAGGTCGGGGGCCTCATACTCCTACGAGCAGTACTTC.

V and J are TRBV25-1 and TRBJ1-1; possible D gene TRBD1, 5 bases. Between the trimmed V and J ends, which lost 1 base and 1 base, there was a span of 10 bases. Germline V gene lookup returns CDR1 MGHDK and CDR2 SYGVNS. CDR3 length: 15 amino acids. The CDR3 nucleotides are TGTGCCAGCAGTGAATCGGCAGGGAAGAACACTGAAGCTTTCTTT. Translated: CASSESAGKNTEAFF. Filled out from reference TRBV25-1 and TRBJ1-1, the complete variable domain reads EADIYQTPRYLVIGTGKKITLECSQTMGHDKMYWYQQDPGMELHLIHYSYGVNSTEKGDLSSESTVSRIRTEHFPLTLESARPSHTSQYLCASSESAGKNTEAFFGQGTRLTVV.

This clone was seen a handful of times. J is TRBJ1-2 and V is TRBV7-2; the match to TRBD1 covers 7 bases. The V gene end was trimmed by 0 bases and the J gene end by 4 bases; junction bases not matched to a gene: 2. Germline CDR1 reads SGHTA; CDR2 reads FQGNSA. The CDR3 spans 14 residues. The CDR3 region has the DNA TGTGCCAGCAGCTTAGCGGGGGACAGCTATGGCTACACCTTC. Protein sequence: CASSLAGDSYGYTF.

The rearrangement uses TRBV5-6 and TRBJ2-5; D possibly corresponds to TRBD1 (6 bases). Trimming left V 2 bases short and J 5 bases short, with 10 bases between. The CDR3 is 13 amino acids. Germline V gives CDR1 SGHDT, CDR2 YYEEEE. The CDR3 nucleotides read TGTGCCAGCAGCTTATCAGGGGATGAGACCCAGTACTTC. This encodes CASSLSGDETQYF.

V gene TRBV5-1 combines with J gene TRBJ1-3; D is uncertain. V was shortened by 6 bases and J by 0 bases, with 10 bases between the two germline ends. Germline V lookup: CDR1 SGHRS, CDR2 YFSETQ. This CDR3 is built from 14 residues. In DNA form, the CDR3 reads TGCGCCAGCACATACGTCCTCTCTGGAAACACCATATATTTT. This codes for CASTYVLSGNTIYF.

This rearrangement joins TRBV14 to TRBJ1-6; 8 nucleotides match TRBD1. The junction had 7 bases not matched to a gene; V was cut back by 4 bases and J by 8 bases. The CDR3 spans 15 residues. Germline CDR1 SGHDN, CDR2 FVKESK. CDR3 residues: CASSPRDRNHSPLHF. The CDR3 coding sequence is TGTGCCAGCAGCCCACGGGACAGGAACCATTCACCCCTCCACTTT.

The V gene is TRBV6-6, the J gene TRBJ1-2; TRBD1 aligns across 9 bases. V lost 5 bases to trimming and J lost 4 bases; unmatched junction nucleotides: 14. This CDR3 region has 17 residues. Germline V gives CDR1 MNHNY, CDR2 SVGAGI (reference sequence). The CDR3 region has the DNA TGTGCCAGCAGTCGAGCCGGGACAGGGAGTCGCGGCTATGGCTACACCTTC. Residues: CASSRAGTGSRGYGYTF.

This clone was seen a single time. The rearrangement links TRBV5-4 to TRBJ2-3, with TRBD2 matching 10 bases. V trimming: 4 bases; J trimming: 8 bases; junction bases outside the gene matches: 7. The germline V gene encodes CDR1 SGHNT and CDR2 YYREEE (reference sequence). This CDR3 has 14 amino acids. The CDR3 is CASSQLAGPRTQYF. CDR3 in DNA: TGTGCCAGCAGCCAACTAGCGGGACCACGTACGCAGTATTTT. The complete variable domain, with remaining parts taken from reference TRBV5-4 and TRBJ2-3, reads ETGVTQSPTHLIKTRGQQVTLRCSSQSGHNTVSWYQQALGQGPQFIFQYYREEENGRGNFPPRFSGLQFPNYSSELNVNALELDDSALYLCASSQLAGPRTQYFGPGTRLTVL.

CDR3 amino acids: CASTSTGGSYNEQFF. As DNA, the CDR3 is TGCGCCTCAACTTCGACAGGGGGGTCCTACAATGAGCAGTTCTTC. This chain uses TRBV5-1 with TRBJ2-1; 9 bases are shared with TRBD1. This CDR3 has 15 amino acids. The germline CDR1 and CDR2 sequences are SGHRS and YFSETQ. V dropped 10 bases and J dropped 1; count of bases not matched to a gene: 9.

The J gene is TRBJ1-3, the V gene TRBV30; possible D gene TRBD1, 6 bases. This CDR3 comprises 17 residues. Germline V CDR1 and CDR2: GTSNPN, SVGIG (reference sequence). Trimming left V 3 bases short and J 0 bases short, with 18 bases between. CDR3 protein: CAWSISLTGFSGNTIYF. In DNA form, the CDR3 reads TGTGCCTGGAGCATCTCCCTCACAGGGTTCTCTGGAAACACCATATATTTT.

V and J are TRBV6-2 or TRBV6-3 and TRBJ1-6; D uncertain. Germline-derived CDR1 and CDR2 are MNHEY and SVGEGT. The V end lost 2 bases, the J end lost 7 bases, and 0 bases lay between the germline ends. CDR3 length: 11 residues. The CDR3 nucleotides read TGTGCCAGCAGTTACAATTCACCCCTCCACTTT. It yields the protein CASSYNSPLHF.

V usage is TRBV3-1 (or the pseudogene TRBV3-2) and J usage is TRBJ1-1; 8 bases map to TRBD1. The trim removed 4 bases at V and 5 bases at J, leaving 3 bases unmatched. CDR1 and CDR2 from the germline V gene are LGHDT and YNNKEL (reference sequence). The CDR3 consists of 13 residues. Here the CDR3 reads CASSRTGRTEAFF. The CDR3 bases are TGTGCCAGCAGCCGGACAGGGCGGACTGAAGCTTTCTTT.

On this clone: No DNA is shown, since the ends of the CDR3 on it are uncertain; the CDR3 is the one TCRdb lists. The chain carries TRBV12-3 or TRBV12-4 and TRBJ1-1; whether TRBD1, the table's D call, matches the DNA was not checked. Counting both end residues, the CDR3 totals 13 amino acids. The CDR3 sequence is CASSFGPGSEAFF.

The gene calls are TRBV4-1 and TRBJ1-2; 8 bases are shared with TRBD1. This CDR3 has 16 amino acids. The germline gives CDR1 MGHRA, CDR2 YSYEKL. V lost 4 bases to trimming and J lost 2 bases; unmatched junction nucleotides: 9. In nucleotides, the CDR3 is TGCGCCAGCAGCCGGGACAGGACTTTCTTAAACTATGGCTACACCTTC. Its protein product is CASSRDRTFLNYGYTF.

CDR3 sequence (DNA): TGTGCCAGCAGCTTAGGGGGGACAGGGGGCGTAACCACTGAAGCTTTCTTT. It specifies CASSLGGTGGVTTEAFF. The V and J genes are TRBV11-2 and TRBJ1-1, with TRBD1 identical over 12 bases. V lost 1 base and J lost 4; bases outside the gene matches: 7. Germline lookup yields CDR1 SGHAT and CDR2 FQNNGV. The CDR3 runs 17 residues.

The chain employs TRBV3-1 (or the pseudogene TRBV3-2) and TRBJ1-6; 10 positions match TRBD1. From germline, CDR1 is LGHDT and CDR2 YNNKEL (reference sequence). J was trimmed by 14 bases and V by 3 bases; bases with no gene match: 4. CDR3 length: 13 residues. This CDR3 reads CASSQAGTGALHF. CDR3 nucleotide sequence: TGTGCCAGCAGCCAGGCCGGGACAGGGGCCCTCCACTTT.

The rearrangement joins TRBV6-5 to TRBJ2-1; a weak D match, TRBD2 (6 bases). The CDR3 runs 13 residues. Germline V gene lookup returns CDR1 MNHEY and CDR2 SVGAGI. Trimming left V 3 bases short and J 6 bases short, with 9 bases between. CDR3 loop: CASSYGTFNEQFF. The CDR3 coding sequence is TGTGCCAGCAGTTATGGGACTTTCAATGAGCAGTTCTTC.

The count of this clone is one. V gene TRBV11-2 combines with J gene TRBJ2-7, with 8 bases fitting TRBD1. CDR3 size: 14 residues. The J segment lost 6 bases and the V segment lost 3 bases, leaving 7 bases of the junction unmatched. Germline V CDR1 and CDR2: SGHAT, FQNNGV. DNA for the CDR3: TGTGCCAGCAGCTTCGGGACAGGTCGATCCGAGCAGTACTTC. It specifies CASSFGTGRSEQYF.

The V gene is TRBV5-4, the J gene TRBJ1-2; 11 positions match TRBD1. After removal of 0 bases from V and 2 bases from J, the junction contained 0 bases not matched to a gene. In germline, CDR1 is SGHNT, CDR2 YYREEE (reference sequence). The CDR3 length is 15 residues. CDR3 DNA: TGTGCCAGCAGCTTGGGGACAGGGGGCAACTATGGCTACACCTTC. This translates into CASSLGTGGNYGYTF. Based on the CDR3 plus reference TRBV5-4 and TRBJ1-2, the full variable domain is ETGVTQSPTHLIKTRGQQVTLRCSSQSGHNTVSWYQQALGQGPQFIFQYYREEENGRGNFPPRFSGLQFPNYSSELNVNALELDDSALYLCASSLGTGGNYGYTFGSGTRLTVV.

This clone was seen just once. The chain uses TRBV2 and TRBJ1-1; no clear D gene. Trimming took off 0 bases at V and 11 bases at J, with 19 bases between the two ends. Per the germline V gene, CDR1 is SNHLY and CDR2 is FYNNEI. The CDR3 runs to 15 residues. The chain's CDR3 is CASSEALWGRGRAFF. As DNA, the CDR3 is TGTGCCAGCAGTGAAGCGCTATGGGGTCGGGGTAGGGCTTTCTTT.

The rearrangement uses TRBV28 and TRBJ1-2; TRBD1 aligns across 10 bases. Germline CDR1 reads MDHEN; CDR2 reads SYDVKM. The length of the CDR3 is 15 residues. With 5 bases clipped from V and 6 bases from J, the junction kept 9 bases outside the gene matches. The CDR3 nucleotides read TGTGCCAGCAGTCCCCCGACAGGGGGCGAAGATGGCTACACCTTC. Translated: CASSPPTGGEDGYTF.

This chain joins TRBV5-8 and TRBJ1-4; TRBD1 aligns across 9 bases. The CDR3 is 14 residues long. CDR1 is SGHTS and CDR2 is YDEGEE in the germline V gene. V was pared by 4 bases and J by 5 bases, with 3 bases of the junction left unmatched. Here the CDR3 reads CASSLGQGNEKLFF. Here the CDR3 DNA reads TGTGCCAGCAGCCTCGGACAGGGGAATGAAAAACTGTTTTTT.

This clone came up a few times. CDR3 DNA sequence: TGTGCCAGCAGCTTGTTCGGCTCTGGAAACACCATATATTTT. Its protein product is CASSLFGSGNTIYF. This chain links TRBV7-9 with TRBJ1-3; D not resolved. Germline V gene lookup returns CDR1 SEHNR and CDR2 FQNEAQ (reference sequence). Deletions cut 3 bases from V and 0 bases from J, with 6 bases between. CDR3 size: 14 residues.